These 32 T cell receptor beta chains were sequenced from one sample in a study of cytotoxic CD8 clonotypes in ibrutinib-treated CLL. Measured with immunoSEQ multiplex PCR; TCRdb has only the in-frame clones, and not every one. This sample has roughly 150,000 clones, with more than 75% found just once. Sequencing used PBMCs, obtained after 12 months of ibrutinib treatment. All receptors derive from a human donor with chronic lymphocytic leukemia.

The genes are TRBV7-2 and TRBJ2-7; TRBD2 agrees at 13 bases. Germline V lookup: CDR1 SGHTA, CDR2 FQGNSA. The CDR3 is 16 amino acids. Trimming cost V 4 bases and J 3 bases; bases outside gene matches: 6. DNA of the CDR3: TGTGCCAGCAGCTCTCGTGGGACTAGCGGGAACTACGAGCAGTACTTC. It encodes CASSSRGTSGNYEQYF.

The chain employs TRBV19 and TRBJ2-1, with D unclear. CDR1 and CDR2 from the germline V gene are LNHDA and SQIVND (reference sequence). This CDR3 region has 13 residues. With 5 bases removed from V and 7 bases from J, the gap between germline ends came to 12 bases. CDR3 sequence reads: CASSRGRSNEQFF. CDR3 sequence (DNA): TGTGCCAGTAGTCGTGGCAGGTCAAATGAGCAGTTCTTC.

This sequence joins TRBV5-1 and TRBJ2-3, with D perhaps TRBD1 or TRBD2 (5 bases each). Per germline, CDR1 SGHRS and CDR2 YFSETQ. The V end lost 3 bases, the J end lost 6 bases, and 14 bases lay between the germline ends. This CDR3 has 14 residues. The CDR3 reads CASSSSVGVDTQYF. The CDR3 nucleotides read TGCGCCAGCAGCTCGTCCGTGGGGGTTGATACGCAGTATTTT.

This chain uses TRBV28 with TRBJ2-3, with a possible D match to TRBD2 (5 bases). From germline, CDR1 is MDHEN and CDR2 SYDVKM. The V gene lost 4 bases and the J gene lost 4 bases, with 12 bases spanning the gap. The CDR3 runs 14 residues. The CDR3 region is CASSSPVEADTQYF. The CDR3 DNA follows: TGTGCCAGCAGTTCCCCGGTGGAGGCAGATACGCAGTATTTT.

The chain uses TRBV28 and TRBJ1-1; TRBD1 is a possible D gene (5 bases). The V end was cut by 5 bases, the J end by 2 bases, with 18 bases between. The germline V gene has CDR1 MDHEN and CDR2 SYDVKM. This CDR3 is 16 amino acids long. Written as DNA, the CDR3 is TGTGCCAGCAGTCTCCAGGGAGGTGGGAAAAACACTGAAGCTTTCTTT. Protein: CASSLQGGGKNTEAFF.

The chain carries TRBV7-2 and TRBJ1-1, with a weak D call TRBD1 (5 bases). The CDR3 covers 13 residues. Germline CDR1 SGHTA, CDR2 FQGNSA. The ends were cut back, 5 bases at V and 4 bases at J, with 11 bases in the middle. Here the CDR3 reads CASSPLGATEAFF. The CDR3 DNA is TGTGCCAGCAGCCCCCTCGGGGCCACTGAAGCTTTCTTT.

About this clone: The same CDR3 is also encoded by other DNA sequences in this sample. This chain joins TRBV11-2 and TRBJ2-7, with 7 bases aligning to TRBD1. The CDR3 extends over 14 amino acids. Unmatched junction bases numbered 8, after V lost 5 bases and J lost 4 bases. CDR1 SGHAT and CDR2 FQNNGV come from the germline V gene. The CDR3 spells CASSRGGSSYEQYF. CDR3 coding DNA: TGTGCCAGCAGCCGAGGGGGCAGTTCTTACGAGCAGTACTTC.

This sequence joins TRBV19 and TRBJ2-1; weak D call: TRBD2 (6 bases). CDR3 length: 14 amino acids. Germline V gives CDR1 LNHDA, CDR2 SQIVND (reference sequence). V dropped 3 bases and J dropped 5 bases, with 11 bases sitting between them. The CDR3 reads CASSIQGGNNEQFF. CDR3 coding DNA: TGTGCCAGTAGTATTCAGGGCGGGAACAATGAGCAGTTCTTC.

The rearrangement uses TRBV4-2 and TRBJ2-5; D uncertain. The length of the CDR3 is 13 residues. With 3 bases removed from V and 0 bases from J, the gap between germline ends came to 5 bases. CDR1 and CDR2 from the germline V gene are LGHNA and YNFKEQ. The chain's CDR3 is CASSQDYQETQYF. The CDR3 DNA reads TGTGCCAGCAGCCAGGATTACCAAGAGACCCAGTACTTC.

The chain uses TRBV27 and TRBJ2-7; D possibly corresponds to TRBD1 (6 bases). CDR3 length: 15 amino acids. V gave up 5 bases and J gave up 4 bases, with 18 bases separating them. Germline V lookup: CDR1 MNHEY, CDR2 SMNVEV (reference sequence). The DNA for the CDR3 is TGTGCCAGCAGTATCCTAGACAGGTCTGGGTACGAGCAGTACTTC. Amino acid sequence: CASSILDRSGYEQYF.

Note on this clone: This same CDR3 is encoded by further DNA sequences in the sample. V and J are TRBV20-1 and TRBJ2-7; the D gene is possibly TRBD1 (5 bases). CDR1 is DFQATT, CDR2 SNEGSKA, per germline (reference sequence). V was cut by 5 bases and J by 3 bases, with 8 bases left in between. This CDR3 comprises 11 residues. CDR3 loop: CSALDSYEQYF. DNA of the CDR3: TGCAGTGCTCTAGACAGCTACGAGCAGTACTTC.

This clone was counted once. The J gene is TRBJ1-4, the V gene TRBV19; TRBD1 is a possible D gene (6 bases). The V and J ends lost 2 bases and 8 bases respectively, with 15 bases between them. The CDR3 sequence is 15 residues long. The V gene's germline CDR1 is LNHDA and CDR2 SQIVND (reference sequence). The DNA for the CDR3 is TGTGCCAGTAGTATAATCAGGGGCGCAAAGGAAAAACTGTTTTTT. It is translated as CASSIIRGAKEKLFF.

This chain links TRBV5-1 with TRBJ1-3; the D is unclear. This CDR3 comprises 18 residues. The germline CDR1 and CDR2 sequences are SGHRS and YFSETQ. V lost 0 bases and J lost 5, with 21 bases in between. The CDR3 spells CASSLALAGPTTRNTIYF. DNA of the CDR3: TGCGCCAGCAGCTTGGCCCTAGCAGGACCTACGACTCGAAACACCATATATTTT.

This chain links TRBV7-3 with TRBJ2-3, with 10 bases identical to TRBD1. CDR3 size: 15 residues. J lost 5 bases, V lost 4 bases, and 6 bases had no gene match. CDR1 is SGHTA, CDR2 FQGTGA, per germline. The CDR3 reads CASSSRTGGLDTQYF. For the CDR3, the DNA is TGTGCCAGCAGCTCCAGGACAGGGGGATTAGATACGCAGTATTTT.

The genes are TRBV6-5 and TRBJ2-7, with D perhaps given as TRBD1 or TRBD2 (5 bases each). Trimming left V 0 bases short and J 3 bases short, with 9 bases between. This CDR3 has 14 amino acids. CDR1 is MNHEY and CDR2 is SVGAGI in the germline V gene. CDR3 residues: CASSYSRGDYEQYF. CDR3 nucleotides: TGTGCCAGCAGTTACTCGAGGGGAGACTACGAGCAGTACTTC.

The V call is TRBV11-2, the J call TRBJ1-1; maybe TRBD1 (5 bases). Between the trimmed V and J ends, which lost 7 bases and 4 bases, there was a span of 16 bases. Germline V gene lookup returns CDR1 SGHAT and CDR2 FQNNGV. CDR3 size: 14 residues. The CDR3 protein is CASTPGGGGTEAFF. The CDR3 bases are TGTGCCAGCACCCCCGGCGGGGGGGGCACTGAAGCTTTCTTT. The whole variable domain, filled in from reference TRBV11-2 and TRBJ1-1, reads EAGVAQSPRYKIIEKRQSVAFWCNPISGHATLYWYQQILGQGPKLLIQFQNNGVVDDSQLPKDRFSAERLKGVDSTLKIQPAKLEDSAVYLCASTPGGGGTEAFFGQGTRLTVV.

This clone has only a few counts. At the DNA level, this CDR3 is encoded by other sequences in the same sample as well. The chain uses TRBV7-2 and TRBJ1-3; D is unresolved. The CDR3 runs 14 residues. V shed 2 bases and J shed 2 bases, with 7 bases lying between them. Germline-derived CDR1 and CDR2 are SGHTA and FQGNSA. The CDR3 DNA is TGTGCCAGCAGCTTATCGCGGACTGGAAACACCATATATTTT. It encodes CASSLSRTGNTIYF.

The chain links TRBV6-6 to TRBJ1-2; D is perhaps TRBD1 (6 bases). V gave up 5 bases and J gave up 7 bases, with 20 bases separating them. CDR3 length: 15 residues. Germline values: CDR1 MNHNY, CDR2 SVGAGI (reference sequence). The CDR3 sequence: CASSPPGAKVRGYTF. In DNA form, the CDR3 reads TGTGCCAGCAGTCCCCCGGGGGCGAAGGTTCGTGGCTACACCTTC.

The chain is built from TRBV5-1 and TRBJ2-1; the match to TRBD2 covers 7 bases. The CDR3 runs to 12 residues. With V trimmed by 4 bases and J by 12 bases, 7 bases remained unmatched. Germline V lookup: CDR1 SGHRS, CDR2 YFSETQ. The DNA for the CDR3 is TGCGCCAGCAGCCAGAACGGGGGGTGGCAGTTCTTC. Protein: CASSQNGGWQFF.

In its sample, this clone was seen a few times. J is TRBJ1-3 and V is TRBV6-5, with D unresolved. This CDR3 comprises 14 residues. Deletions cut 6 bases from V and 0 bases from J, with 9 bases between. CDR1 MNHEY and CDR2 SVGAGI come from the germline V gene. CDR3 loop: CASSPSLSGNTIYF. In DNA form, the CDR3 reads TGTGCCAGCAGCCCAAGCCTCTCTGGAAACACCATATATTTT.

This clone was picked up one time. J is TRBJ2-7 and V is TRBV28; 12 bases map to TRBD1. Germline V gene sequence: CDR1 MDHEN, CDR2 SYDVKM. The junction had 10 bases not matched to a gene; V was cut back by 5 bases and J by 5 bases. This CDR3 spans 16 amino acids. The CDR3 DNA reads TGTGCCAGCAGTATAACCTATGGGACAGGGGGCAACGAGCAGTACTTC. Its protein product is CASSITYGTGGNEQYF.

The chain links TRBV28 to TRBJ2-1; D perhaps matches TRBD2 (6 bases). The CDR3 extends over 17 amino acids. The V and J ends lost 7 bases and 1 base respectively, with 20 bases between them. The germline gives CDR1 MDHEN, CDR2 SYDVKM. The CDR3 DNA follows: TGTGCCAGCACCACCTGGGAGGCGGGACCATCCTACAATGAGCAGTTCTTC. Its protein is CASTTWEAGPSYNEQFF.

The chain employs TRBV9 and TRBJ2-3, with a possible D match to TRBD1 (6 bases). Trimming took 0 bases from V and 6 from J, leaving 11 bases between them. This CDR3 comprises 14 residues. Germline V CDR1 and CDR2: SGDLS, YYNGEE. This CDR3 reads CASSVESRGDTQYF. The CDR3 DNA follows: TGTGCCAGCAGCGTAGAAAGCAGGGGCGATACGCAGTATTTT.

This clone came up a few times. This chain uses TRBV5-4 with TRBJ2-5; TRBD1 aligns across 8 bases. V shed 1 base and J 5 bases; nucleotides not matched to a gene: 4. The CDR3 is 14 residues long. The germline CDR1 and CDR2 sequences are SGHNT and YYREEE (reference sequence). CDR3 nucleotides: TGTGCCAGCAGCTTGCGAGCAGGGGGCGAGACCCAGTACTTC. Its translation is CASSLRAGGETQYF.

This chain links TRBV6-6 with TRBJ2-7; tentatively, D is TRBD1 (6 bases). This CDR3 is 15 amino acids long. Germline lookup yields CDR1 MNHNY and CDR2 SVGAGI (reference sequence). Between the trimmed V and J ends, which lost 0 bases and 0 bases, there was a span of 9 bases. The CDR3 sequence: CASSYSQGGSYEQYF. The CDR3 region has the DNA TGTGCCAGCAGTTACTCTCAAGGGGGCTCCTACGAGCAGTACTTC.

This chain links TRBV7-2 with TRBJ2-3; 8 bases are shared with TRBD2. Germline V CDR1 and CDR2: SGHTA, FQGNSA. This CDR3 region has 15 residues. Trimming at V came to 8 bases and at J to 3 bases, leaving 10 bases not matched to a gene. CDR3 loop: CASDPPAGGTDTQYF. CDR3 in DNA: TGTGCCAGCGACCCCCCGGCGGGGGGAACAGATACGCAGTATTTT.

The chain has TRBV6-6 and TRBJ2-7; D might be TRBD1 or TRBD2, each matching 6 bases. V gave up 8 bases and J gave up 1 base, with 9 bases separating them. The V gene's germline CDR1 is MNHNY and CDR2 SVGAGI (reference sequence). The CDR3 is 12 amino acids. CDR3 bases: TGTGCCAGCCGGGGGCCTTCCTACGAGCAGTACTTC. Translating gives CASRGPSYEQYF.

This clone was recorded a few times. V gene TRBV7-9 combines with J gene TRBJ1-2; the D is unclear. The CDR3 is 10 residues long. CDR1 is SEHNR and CDR2 is FQNEAQ in the germline V gene (reference sequence). Trimming removed 3 bases at V and 8 bases at J, with 4 bases between. CDR3 in DNA: TGTGCCAGCAGCTTGACCGGCTACACCTTC. Protein: CASSLTGYTF.

The chain recombines TRBV14 with TRBJ2-1; D may be TRBD2 (6 bases). Germline V gives CDR1 SGHDN, CDR2 FVKESK. The CDR3 length is 14 residues. The germline V and J ends were trimmed by 4 bases and 5 bases, with 12 bases remaining between them. The CDR3 protein is CASSLLGEDNEQFF. CDR3 in DNA: TGTGCCAGCAGCCTTCTTGGGGAGGACAATGAGCAGTTCTTC.

The chain carries TRBV10-3 and TRBJ2-2, with 7 bases fitting TRBD1. Germline loops: CDR1 ENHRY, CDR2 SYGVKD. The CDR3 spans 16 residues. Trimming cost V 5 bases and J 0 bases; bases outside gene matches: 6. This chain's CDR3 is CAISTGESANTGELFF. The DNA of the CDR3 is TGTGCCATCAGTACAGGGGAGAGCGCGAACACCGGGGAGCTGTTTTTT.

This clone has just one count. The chain recombines TRBV11-2 with TRBJ1-6; no reliable D call. CDR3 length: 16 amino acids. Germline V gene lookup returns CDR1 SGHAT and CDR2 FQNNGV. Deletions cut 0 bases from V and 7 bases from J, with 13 bases between. The CDR3 protein is CASSLDLWVVNSPLHF. The CDR3 bases are TGTGCCAGCAGCTTAGATCTCTGGGTCGTGAATTCACCCCTCCACTTT.

This clone was seen more than once but under ten times. The sample contains more than one DNA sequence encoding this CDR3. The J gene is TRBJ1-2, the V gene TRBV28, with unresolved D. Germline V lookup: CDR1 MDHEN, CDR2 SYDVKM. This CDR3 is 12 amino acids long. Trimming left V 6 bases short and J 5 bases short, with 10 bases between. The CDR3, as DNA: TGTGCCAGCAGCTCGGAGGGTTATGGCTACACCTTC. Translation gives CASSSEGYGYTF.